A selection of T cell receptor beta chains follows, all from one sample in a study of response to subunit inactivated influenza vaccine. TCRdb itself ran the RT-PCR reads through MiXCR, one entry per CDR3 protein. The table shows 500,000 to 600,000 distinct CDR3 sequences, with about 10% occurring only once. This specimen consisted of PBMCs from blood, obtained on the day of vaccination. The receptors derive from a man aged 45-65 years who received an inactivated influenza vaccine. The CDR3 runs from the conserved cysteine through the conserved F or W. D genes are given only for firm matches. A clone size is listed for some rows: how often the clone was seen (once, few, many), or a class if it is expanded.

J: TRBJ2-7
size: .
D: .
V: TRBV6-2/TRBV6-3
CDR3: CASSYWVAAFSYEQYF
DNA: TGTGCCAGCAGTTACTGGGTGGCGGCATTCTCCTACGAGCAGTACTTC

J: TRBJ1-6
size: many
D: .
V: TRBV7-2
CDR3: CASSVLTLSPLHF
DNA: TGTGCCAGCAGTGTCCTTACTCTTTCACCCCTCCACTTT

J: TRBJ2-6
size: .
D: TRBD1
V: TRBV5-6
CDR3: CASSSPRDRASGANVLTF
DNA: TGTGCCAGCAGCTCACCCCGGGACAGGGCCTCTGGGGCCAACGTCCTGACTTTC

J: TRBJ2-7
size: .
D: .
V: TRBV4-3
CDR3: CASSQEVRSYEQYF
DNA: TGCGCCAGCAGCCAAGAAGTCCGCTCCTACGAGCAGTACTTC

J: TRBJ2-7
size: many
D: .
V: TRBV28
CDR3: CASPPPSVSHEQYF
DNA: TGTGCCAGTCCTCCCCCGAGTGTATCACACGAGCAGTACTTC

J: TRBJ2-5
size: .
D: .
V: TRBV5-1
CDR3: CASSLYGGAFETQYF
DNA: TGCGCCAGCAGCTTGTATGGGGGCGCATTTGAGACCCAGTACTTC

J: TRBJ2-7
size: .
D: TRBD1
V: TRBV28
CDR3: CASRPGQRLYEQYF
DNA: TGTGCCAGCAGACCGGGACAGAGACTCTACGAGCAGTACTTC

J: TRBJ2-2
size: few
D: .
V: TRBV7-2
CDR3: CASRLAPNTGELFF
DNA: TGTGCCAGCAGACTAGCTCCGAACACCGGGGAGCTGTTTTTT

J: TRBJ2-7
size: .
D: TRBD1
V: TRBV7-8
CDR3: CASSSYSGTGGIYEQYF
DNA: TGTGCCAGCAGCTCGTACTCCGGGACAGGGGGAATCTACGAGCAGTACTTC

J: TRBJ1-2
size: .
D: .
V: TRBV6-5
CDR3: CASSYSPGAPSYGYTF
DNA: TGTGCCAGCAGTTACTCTCCCGGCGCCCCCAGCTATGGCTACACCTTC

J: TRBJ2-7
size: .
D: TRBD1
V: TRBV7-8
CDR3: CASSLEVPGQGYEQYF
DNA: TGTGCCAGCAGCTTAGAGGTCCCGGGACAGGGATACGAGCAGTACTTC

J: TRBJ2-3
size: few
D: TRBD1
V: TRBV5-1
CDR3: CASSSGTGAYTDTQYF
DNA: TGCGCCAGCAGCTCCGGGACAGGGGCATATACAGATACGCAGTATTTT

J: TRBJ2-7
size: few
D: .
V: TRBV6-5
CDR3: CASSYRGDRLFSYEQYF
DNA: TGTGCCAGCAGTTACAGAGGAGACAGGCTCTTTTCCTACGAGCAGTACTTC

J: TRBJ2-7
size: few
D: TRBD1
V: TRBV9
CDR3: CASSDRDSSYEQYF
DNA: TGTGCCAGCAGCGACCGGGACAGTTCCTACGAGCAGTACTTC

J: TRBJ2-3
size: many
D: TRBD1
V: TRBV5-1
CDR3: CASSLGQVTDTQYF
DNA: TGCGCCAGCAGCCTAGGACAGGTCACAGATACGCAGTATTTT

J: TRBJ2-3
size: .
D: TRBD1
V: TRBV18
CDR3: CASSPLTGTQTDTQYF
DNA: TGTGCCAGCTCACCACTGACAGGGACGCAGACAGATACGCAGTATTTT

J: TRBJ2-7
size: few
D: TRBD1
V: TRBV7-2
CDR3: CASSLDRGRSYEQYF
DNA: TGTGCCAGCAGCTTGGACAGGGGTCGGTCCTACGAGCAGTACTTC